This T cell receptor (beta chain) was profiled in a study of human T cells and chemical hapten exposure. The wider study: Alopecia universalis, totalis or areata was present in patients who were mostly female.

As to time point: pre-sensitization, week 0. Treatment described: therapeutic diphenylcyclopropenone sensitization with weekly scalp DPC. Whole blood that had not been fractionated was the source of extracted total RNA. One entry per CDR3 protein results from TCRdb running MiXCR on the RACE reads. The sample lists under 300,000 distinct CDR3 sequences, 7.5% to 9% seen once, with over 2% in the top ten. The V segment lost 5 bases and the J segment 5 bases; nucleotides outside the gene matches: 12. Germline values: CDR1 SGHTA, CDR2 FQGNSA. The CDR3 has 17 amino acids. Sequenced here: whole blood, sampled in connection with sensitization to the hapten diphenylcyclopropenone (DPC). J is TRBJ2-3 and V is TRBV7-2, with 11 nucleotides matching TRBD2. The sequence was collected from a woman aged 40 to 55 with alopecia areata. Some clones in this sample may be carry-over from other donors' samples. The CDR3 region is CASSQSRIAGGRDTQYF. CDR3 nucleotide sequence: TGTGCCAGCAGCCAAAGCAGGATAGCGGGAGGGAGAGATACGCAGTATTTT.